This TCR beta chain appears in the sequencing data of a study of CD8+ T cells in alopecia areata. Whole-study results and caveats: In scalp and blood, many expanded lesional clones persisted during tofacitinib.

This clone is a singleton in its sample. Its antigen is as yet unknown. Trimming took off 3 bases at V and 4 bases at J, with 15 bases between the two ends. The CDR3 extends over 15 amino acids. From germline, CDR1 is GTSNPN and CDR2 SVGIG (reference sequence). Treatment reported: oral pan-JAK inhibitor, 5-10 mg twice daily. Extracted from the samples, RNA was reverse transcribed into cDNA to serve as the sequencing template. Sequencing used immunoSEQ multiplex PCR; TCRdb keeps in-frame clones, though not all of them. This table has under 250,000 clones, roughly 56% appearing once. The source material was CD4+ T cells sorted from blood, sampled at week 4, from a patient treated with tofacitinib. The chain combines TRBV30 with TRBJ2-2, with D tentatively TRBD1 (7 bases). This clonotype was sampled from a human donor with alopecia areata. CDR3 coding DNA: TGTGCCTGGAGGCTGGACAGGAGGGGCACCGGGGAGCTGTTTTTT. Protein sequence: CAWRLDRRGTGELFF.